The 27 T cell receptor beta chains given below trace back to one sample, sequenced in a study of T cells in Graves' hyperthyroidism and ophthalmopathy. The investigators amplified TCR beta CDR3 regions from RNA transcripts. Carried out on the TCR CDR3, a first-round RT-PCR used the HTBI primer set. TCRdb re-called the multiplex PCR reads with MiXCR, one entry per CDR3 protein. The sample consists of about 350,000 distinct CDR3 sequences, 11% to 15% of them appearing once. The source material was blood. These receptors were taken from a woman aged 30 to 39 with Graves' hyperthyroidism.

This clonotype was observed a few times. The rearrangement uses TRBV2 and TRBJ1-3, with unresolved D. Trimming pared 3 bases from V and 7 bases from J, leaving 10 bases between. CDR3 length equals 13 residues. Germline V gene data show CDR1 as SNHLY and CDR2 as FYNNEI. CDR3 bases: TGTGCCAGCAGTGAGGGTGGAGGTAACACCATATATTTT. Amino acid sequence: CASSEGGGNTIYF.

The chain combines TRBV9 with TRBJ2-3, with D perhaps TRBD2 (6 bases). The germline V gene encodes CDR1 SGDLS and CDR2 YYNGEE. The CDR3 is 17 residues long. V lost 0 bases and J 3 bases, leaving 17 bases between the germline ends. CDR3 nucleotide sequence: TGTGCCAGCAGCGTAGCTACAGGAGGTAGCGGTACAGATACGCAGTATTTT. Translation gives CASSVATGGSGTDTQYF.

A few counts support this clonotype. A much bigger clone sits one base away, suggesting this may be a read error. The J gene is TRBJ1-6, the V gene TRBV28; no firm D call. The CDR3 is made up of 15 amino acids. Germline values: CDR1 MDHEN, CDR2 SYDVKM. The chain's CDR3 is CTSSLKGLSNSPLHF. DNA of the CDR3: TGTACCAGCAGTTTGAAAGGGCTGTCTAATTCACCCCTCCACTTT.

This clonotype was counted between two and nine times. The V call is TRBV5-1, the J call TRBJ2-2; 7 bases agree with TRBD2. V shed 0 bases and J 12 bases; nucleotides not matched to a gene: 17. Germline CDR1 and CDR2: SGHRS and YFSETQ. The CDR3 runs 17 residues. CDR3 residues: CASSLGYSSGTADKLFF. CDR3 sequence (DNA): TGCGCCAGCAGCTTGGGCTACTCAAGCGGGACCGCTGACAAGCTGTTTTTT.

This clonotype was recorded a few times. The chain carries TRBV20-1 and TRBJ1-5; D is unclear. Germline V lookup: CDR1 DFQATT, CDR2 SNEGSKA (reference sequence). This CDR3 has 14 residues. V was trimmed by 2 bases and J by 1 base, leaving 9 bases between them. The CDR3 DNA reads as TGCAGTGCTAGATTTGGCGGCAGCAATCAGCCCCAGCATTTT. As protein: CSARFGGSNQPQHF.

This clonotype was recorded at least ten times. This chain joins TRBV12-3 or TRBV12-4 and TRBJ2-7, with D uncertain. V was shortened by 5 bases and J by 0 bases, with 8 bases between the two germline ends. The CDR3 covers 13 residues. CDR3 sequence: CASSPNPSYEQYF. CDR3 in DNA: TGTGCCAGCAGTCCCAACCCCTCCTACGAGCAGTACTTC.

The rearrangement uses TRBV12-3 or TRBV12-4 and TRBJ2-3; D is unresolved. The length of the CDR3 is 12 residues. The V and J ends lost 10 bases and 4 bases respectively, with 12 bases between them. The CDR3 region is CAIGQVSDTQYF. For the CDR3, the DNA is TGTGCCATAGGCCAGGTCTCAGATACGCAGTATTTT.

This clonotype was observed many times. The rearrangement uses TRBV28 and TRBJ1-1; D unclear. Trimming removed 4 bases at V and 4 bases at J, with 10 bases between. There are 13 residues in the CDR3. The germline V gene has CDR1 MDHEN and CDR2 SYDVKM. The CDR3 protein is CASSWPRGTEAFF. CDR3 DNA: TGTGCCAGCAGTTGGCCCCGAGGCACTGAAGCTTTCTTT. The variable domain in full, with the rest retrieved from reference TRBV28 and TRBJ1-1, is DVKVTQSSRYLVKRTGEKVFLECVQDMDHENMFWYRQDPGLGLRLIYFSYDVKMKEKGDIPEGYSVSREKKERFSLILESASTNQTSMYLCASSWPRGTEAFFGQGTRLTVV.

This clonotype has more than one count but fewer than ten. The chain carries TRBV10-3 and TRBJ1-2, with D possibly being TRBD1 (6 bases). Trimming removed 0 bases at V and 11 bases at J, with 13 bases between. The CDR3 loop spans 13 amino acids. Germline V gene data show CDR1 as ENHRY and CDR2 as SYGVKD. Here the CDR3 reads CAISESQGREYTF. DNA of the CDR3: TGTGCCATCAGTGAGTCCCAGGGGAGGGAATACACCTTC.

This clonotype was counted only a few times. The CDR3 sequence: CASSSWRPNTGELFF. The DNA of the CDR3 is TGTGCCAGCAGTTCTTGGCGGCCGAACACCGGGGAGCTGTTTTTT. The chain combines TRBV6-5 with TRBJ2-2; D remains unclear. Germline assignment: CDR1 MNHEY and CDR2 SVGAGI. V lost 4 bases, J lost 0 bases, and 9 bases lay in between. CDR3 length equals 15 residues.

This clonotype was observed a few times. The V call is TRBV6-2 or TRBV6-3, the J call TRBJ2-2; the D is unclear. Trimming removed 7 bases at V and 5 bases at J, with 11 bases between. The CDR3 spans 13 residues. Looked up from germline, CDR1 is MNHEY and CDR2 is SVGEGT. CDR3 residues: CASMTVVTGELFF. The DNA of the CDR3 is TGTGCCAGCATGACGGTTGTAACCGGGGAGCTGTTTTTT.

The rearrangement links TRBV6-1 to TRBJ2-2; 9 positions match TRBD2. CDR1 MNHNS and CDR2 SASEGT come from the germline V gene. Trimming took 6 bases from V and 5 from J; bases not matched to a gene: 7. The CDR3 has 15 amino acids. The CDR3 bases are TGTGCCAGCAGAGTAGCGGGAGCGGGAACCGGGGAGCTGTTTTTT. Translating it yields CASRVAGAGTGELFF.

This clonotype was detected ten times or more. The CDR3 is CASSGSLGGFSYEQYF. CDR3 DNA: TGTGCCAGCAGTGGATCATTAGGGGGGTTCTCCTACGAGCAGTACTTC. The genes are TRBV28 and TRBJ2-7; D tentatively reads TRBD1 or TRBD2 (6 bases each). Trimming left V 5 bases short and J 0 bases short, with 17 bases between. Germline CDR1 and CDR2: MDHEN and SYDVKM. The CDR3 sequence is 16 residues long.

This clonotype occurred many times. V gene TRBV28 combines with J gene TRBJ1-5; 7 nucleotides line up with TRBD1. Germline-derived CDR1 and CDR2 are MDHEN and SYDVKM. The CDR3 loop spans 14 amino acids. With V trimmed by 6 bases and J by 10 bases, 12 bases remained unmatched. In DNA form, the CDR3 reads TGTGCCAGCAGGGATGGGACAGCCATCAGCCCCCAGCATTTT. Protein: CASRDGTAISPQHF.

This clonotype appeared many times. V usage is TRBV6-2 or TRBV6-3 and J usage is TRBJ2-3, with no clear D. CDR1 and CDR2 (germline): MNHEY, SVGEGT. V was cut by 2 bases and J by 1 base, with 13 bases left in between. CDR3 length: 16 residues. The CDR3 sequence is CASSYVILEGTDTQYF. Here the CDR3 DNA reads TGTGCCAGCAGTTACGTCATACTTGAGGGCACAGATACGCAGTATTTT.

This clonotype was found many times. This chain joins TRBV29-1 and TRBJ1-1, with no clear D. This CDR3 comprises 8 residues. Germline V gene data show CDR1 as SQVTM and CDR2 as ANQGSEA. The V gene lost 6 bases and the J gene lost 7 bases, with 3 bases spanning the gap. The CDR3 nucleotides are TGCAGCGTCATTGAAGCTTTCTTT. It translates to CSVIEAFF.

The chain uses TRBV3-1 and TRBJ1-1; tentatively, D is TRBD1 (6 bases). V lost 2 bases and J 11 bases, leaving 21 bases between the germline ends. This CDR3 comprises 15 residues. From germline, CDR1 is LGHDT and CDR2 YNNKEL (reference sequence). CDR3 sequence reads: CASSQPTQGNSGAFF. CDR3 nucleotide sequence: TGTGCCAGCAGCCAACCTACCCAGGGGAATTCTGGGGCTTTCTTT.

This chain connects TRBV7-3 to TRBJ2-6, with a possible D match to TRBD1 (6 bases). The V gene's germline CDR1 is SGHTA and CDR2 FQGTGA. The V end was cut by 9 bases, the J end by 0 bases, with 9 bases between. CDR3 length: 14 amino acids. This CDR3 is CASTGTSGANVLTF. The CDR3 coding sequence is TGTGCCAGTACAGGGACCTCTGGGGCCAACGTCCTGACTTTC.

This clonotype showed up many times. This sequence joins TRBV28 and TRBJ2-7; 8 bases fit TRBD2. CDR3 length: 17 residues. V was clipped by 6 bases and J by 2 bases; unmatched bases: 15. Looked up from germline, CDR1 is MDHEN and CDR2 is SYDVKM. The CDR3 sequence is CASSYQTGTSFPYEQYF. The DNA of the CDR3 is TGTGCCAGCAGCTATCAGACCGGGACTAGTTTTCCCTACGAGCAGTACTTC.

This clonotype showed up many times. The chain has TRBV6-1 and TRBJ2-1; 10 nucleotides align to TRBD2. Germline V gene sequence: CDR1 MNHNS, CDR2 SASEGT. Trimming cost V 2 bases and J 2 bases; bases outside gene matches: 0. CDR3 size: 15 residues. The CDR3 bases are TGTGCCAGCAGTGAAACTAGCGGGACCTACAATGAGCAGTTCTTC. Translating it yields CASSETSGTYNEQFF.

The V gene is TRBV10-3, the J gene TRBJ2-7; TRBD2 agrees at 14 bases. Germline assignment: CDR1 ENHRY and CDR2 SYGVKD. The V and J ends lost 6 bases and 7 bases, in that order; junction bases with no gene match: 20. This CDR3 is built from 19 residues. The CDR3, as DNA: TGTGCCATCAGCGAACAGACGGGACTAGCGGGAGATGGGTTGGGAGAGCAGTACTTC. This gives the protein CAISEQTGLAGDGLGEQYF.

At least ten counts were recorded for this clonotype. V is TRBV7-2 and J is TRBJ2-2; D not resolved. Trimming cost V 2 bases and J 7 bases, with 5 bases left between them. CDR3 length equals 12 residues. Germline V gene data show CDR1 as SGHTA and CDR2 as FQGNSA. The CDR3 DNA reads as TGTGCCAGCAGCTTAATCGTCGGGGAGCTGTTTTTT. It yields the protein CASSLIVGELFF.

This clonotype was found many times. The V call is TRBV7-2, the J call TRBJ1-4; D gene uncertain. The length of the CDR3 is 14 residues. The germline CDR1 and CDR2 sequences are SGHTA and FQGNSA. Trimming took 3 bases from V and 4 from J, leaving 9 bases between them. In DNA, the CDR3 is TGTGCCAGCAGCTTTGACACCTATAATGAAAAACTGTTTTTT. This gives the protein CASSFDTYNEKLFF.

Only a few counts were recorded for this clonotype. The rearrangement joins TRBV12-3 or TRBV12-4 to TRBJ1-2; D not resolved. CDR3 length: 14 residues. Trimming cost V 4 bases and J 9 bases, with 18 bases left between them. CDR3 nucleotide sequence: TGTGCCAGCAGTTCAACCAAAGGGCCTAGGCGCTACACCTTC. Amino acid sequence: CASSSTKGPRRYTF.

This clonotype was detected many times. The gene calls are TRBV6-1 and TRBJ2-2; D unclear. CDR1 is MNHNS, CDR2 SASEGT, per germline. V was trimmed by 10 bases and J by 8 bases, leaving 14 bases between them. The CDR3 covers 12 residues. CDR3 sequence: CATCWVVGELFF. In nucleotides, the CDR3 is TGTGCCACCTGTTGGGTCGTGGGGGAGCTGTTTTTT.

In its sample, this clonotype was seen many times. CDR3 DNA sequence: TGTGCCAGCAGGGTGCAGCGGGAGGGCCACGAGCAGTTCTTC. It is translated as CASRVQREGHEQFF. This chain uses TRBV2 with TRBJ2-1; 10 positions agree with TRBD2. V dropped 6 bases and J dropped 10; count of bases not matched to a gene: 9. Per the germline V gene, CDR1 is SNHLY and CDR2 is FYNNEI. The CDR3 sequence is 14 residues long.

This clonotype showed up just a few times. The CDR3 loop is CASSQDKRAYGYTF. The CDR3 coding sequence is TGCGCCAGCAGCCAAGATAAACGGGCCTATGGCTACACCTTC. J is TRBJ1-2 and V is TRBV4-3; no firm D call. Germline V CDR1 and CDR2: LGHNA, YSLEER. Trimming shortened V by 0 bases and J by 4 bases, and 9 bases separated the two germline ends. This CDR3 spans 14 amino acids.